The 14 T cell receptor beta chains below come from one sample, sequenced in a study of cytomegalovirus exposure and HLA in healthy donors. Assay used: immunoSEQ multiplex PCR; TCRdb lists only in-frame clones, some missing. The sample contains some 170,000 clones, around nine tenths of which appear only once. Sequenced input: PBMCs. The receptors derive from a man aged 18 to 30 in good health and CMV-seropositive.

The rearrangement uses TRBV6-6 and TRBJ1-5; D remains ambiguous. Germline-derived CDR1 and CDR2 are MNHNY and SVGAGI (reference sequence). Trimming pared 2 bases from V and 3 bases from J, leaving 11 bases between. The CDR3 consists of 15 residues. The CDR3 nucleotides read TGTGCCAGCAGTTACGAGGCGGCCATCAATCAGCCCCAGCATTTT. It specifies CASSYEAAINQPQHF.

The rearrangement links TRBV7-2 to TRBJ2-5; TRBD2 aligns across 10 bases. V lost 3 bases to trimming and J lost 8 bases; unmatched junction nucleotides: 9. Germline assignment: CDR1 SGHTA and CDR2 FQGNSA. This CDR3 has 15 residues. CDR3 bases: TGTGCCAGCAGCTTCCTGGCTAGCGGGGGAGTTACCCAGTACTTC. Translated, it gives CASSFLASGGVTQYF.

The chain recombines TRBV14 with TRBJ2-3; a weak D match, TRBD2 (6 bases). Germline assignment: CDR1 SGHDN and CDR2 FVKESK. Trimming left V 3 bases short and J 7 bases short, with 8 bases between. The CDR3 contains 12 residues. CDR3 protein: CASSHGSNTQYF. The CDR3 nucleotides are TGTGCCAGCAGCCACGGGAGCAATACGCAGTATTTT. Supplemented by reference TRBV14 and TRBJ2-3, the full variable domain reads EAGVTQFPSHSVIEKGQTVTLRCDPISGHDNLYWYRRVMGKEIKFLLHFVKESKQDESGMPNNRFLAERTGGTYSTLKVQPAELEDSGVYFCASSHGSNTQYFGPGTRLTVL.

V is TRBV5-1 and J is TRBJ1-2; TRBD1 agrees at 9 bases. V gave up 2 bases and J gave up 7 bases; unmatched junction bases: 15. CDR1 SGHRS and CDR2 YFSETQ come from the germline V gene. CDR3 length equals 17 residues. CDR3 bases: TGCGCCAGCAGCTTACTCTCCGGGACAGGGTCTAAAAGTGGCTACACCTTC. Translation gives CASSLLSGTGSKSGYTF.

The chain couples TRBV7-2 to TRBJ2-7, with TRBD1 matching 8 bases. V lost 4 bases and J lost 3; bases outside the gene matches: 8. The CDR3 runs 15 residues. From germline, CDR1 is SGHTA and CDR2 FQGNSA. CDR3 DNA sequence: TGTGCCAGCAGCTCCAAGGACAGGGTTAACTACGAGCAGTACTTC. Protein product: CASSSKDRVNYEQYF.

This chain connects TRBV7-2 to TRBJ1-5; 7 nucleotides match TRBD1. Germline loops: CDR1 SGHTA, CDR2 FQGNSA. The CDR3 covers 14 residues. The junction had 5 bases not matched to a gene; V was cut back by 1 base and J by 8 bases. The CDR3 protein is CASSLESGGKPQHF. In DNA, the CDR3 is TGTGCCAGCAGCTTAGAATCAGGGGGGAAGCCCCAGCATTTT.

This chain joins TRBV9 and TRBJ2-3, with 7 bases that match TRBD2. CDR1 is SGDLS, CDR2 YYNGEE, per germline. The CDR3 contains 15 residues. V shed 2 bases and J 6 bases; nucleotides not matched to a gene: 9. CDR3 residues: CASSVRRESIDTQYF. CDR3 nucleotides: TGTGCCAGCAGCGTCCGGCGGGAGAGTATCGATACGCAGTATTTT.

This chain connects TRBV19 to TRBJ1-1; TRBD1 is a possible D gene (5 bases). CDR1 and CDR2 from the germline V gene are LNHDA and SQIVND (reference sequence). The CDR3 extends over 19 amino acids. Trimming left V 1 base short and J 0 bases short, with 21 bases between. CDR3 residues: CASSIGLRGGVTLNTEAFF. CDR3 DNA sequence: TGTGCCAGTAGTATAGGTCTCCGGGGCGGGGTCACTCTGAACACTGAAGCTTTCTTT.

The gene calls are TRBV5-1 and TRBJ2-1, with D uncertain. Trimming took off 3 bases at V and 4 bases at J, with 11 bases between the two ends. The CDR3 is 14 amino acids. Germline V lookup: CDR1 SGHRS, CDR2 YFSETQ. The CDR3 nucleotides read TGCGCCAGCAGCTACTACGACCATTACAATGAGCAGTTCTTC. Amino acid sequence: CASSYYDHYNEQFF.

V is TRBV9 and J is TRBJ2-7; 12 bases fit TRBD2. The CDR3 consists of 15 residues. Germline CDR1 SGDLS, CDR2 YYNGEE. The V gene end was trimmed by 0 bases and the J gene end by 4 bases; junction bases not matched to a gene: 2. Here the CDR3 DNA reads TGTGCCAGCAGCGTAGGACTAGCGGGAGAATACGAGCAGTACTTC. It translates to CASSVGLAGEYEQYF.

The chain links TRBV4-2 to TRBJ2-3; tentatively, D is TRBD2 (5 bases). Germline values: CDR1 LGHNA, CDR2 YNFKEQ. Between the trimmed V and J ends, which lost 0 bases and 10 bases, there was a span of 8 bases. This CDR3 spans 12 amino acids. Written as DNA, the CDR3 is TGTGCCAGCAGCCAAGAGGTTAGCGCGCAGTATTTT. Translated, it gives CASSQEVSAQYF.

This clone occurred once. The V gene is TRBV7-8, the J gene TRBJ2-1, with D maybe TRBD1 (6 bases). CDR1 is SGHVS, CDR2 FQNEAQ, per germline. Trimming cost V 1 base and J 2 bases, with 12 bases left between them. The CDR3 has 16 residues. The DNA of the CDR3 is TGTGCCAGCAGCTTAGTGGGGGCGTCCACCTACAATGAGCAGTTCTTC. Amino acids: CASSLVGASTYNEQFF.

This clone has only one observation. The chain couples TRBV7-2 to TRBJ2-5; D unresolved. Germline values: CDR1 SGHTA, CDR2 FQGNSA. The CDR3 has 12 amino acids. V lost 1 base and J lost 7, with 7 bases in between. The CDR3 DNA sequence: TGTGCCAGCAGCTTAGTGCGTGGGACCCAGTACTTC. Translating it yields CASSLVRGTQYF.

The rearrangement joins TRBV7-6 to TRBJ1-2; TRBD1 matches at 9 bases. The germline V gene encodes CDR1 SGHVS and CDR2 FNYEAQ. V dropped 5 bases and J dropped 6; count of bases not matched to a gene: 10. The CDR3 has 15 amino acids. The CDR3 protein is CASSPEQGAFHGYTF. The CDR3 region has the DNA TGTGCCAGCAGCCCCGAACAGGGGGCATTTCATGGCTACACCTTC.